The entry below describes one TCR beta chain. Its antigen is still unknown. Healthy donors had no documented immune events, such as infections, while sampled. The table came from immunoSEQ multiplex PCR; TCRdb's copy has only in-frame clones and leaves some out. The table has about 98,000 clones, approximately 89% seen once. Germline assignment: CDR1 SGHDT and CDR2 YYEEEE. Trimming took off 4 bases at V and 12 bases at J, with 16 bases between the two ends. The length of the CDR3 is 12 residues. The data are from a study of identifying expanded T cells in peripheral blood. Study outcomes and limitations: Over two and four weeks, about 15 and 19 clones changed, versus around 1.3 between replicates. Clone count variance between two-week samples rose with total template count.

The chain couples TRBV5-6 to TRBJ2-5; D may be TRBD1 (7 bases). This clonotype originated in a person aged 18 to 75 in good health. The material sequenced was blood. The CDR3 DNA follows: TGTGCCAGCAGCAGTCCCGGAGGGACAGAGTACTTC. This translates into CASSSPGGTEYF.